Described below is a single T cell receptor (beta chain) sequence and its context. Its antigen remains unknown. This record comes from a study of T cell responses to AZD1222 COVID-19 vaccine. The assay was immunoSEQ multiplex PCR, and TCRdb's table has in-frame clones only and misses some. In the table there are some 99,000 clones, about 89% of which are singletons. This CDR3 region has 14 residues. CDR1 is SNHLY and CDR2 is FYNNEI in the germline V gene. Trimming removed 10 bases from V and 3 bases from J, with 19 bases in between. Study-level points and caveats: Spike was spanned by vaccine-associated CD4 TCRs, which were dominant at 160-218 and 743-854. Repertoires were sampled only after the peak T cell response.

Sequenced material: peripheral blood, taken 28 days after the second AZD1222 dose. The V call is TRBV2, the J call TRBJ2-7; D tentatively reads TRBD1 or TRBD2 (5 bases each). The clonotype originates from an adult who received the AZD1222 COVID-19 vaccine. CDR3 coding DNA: TGTGCCACCCGCCCTGGCAGGGACGTCTACGAGCAGTACTTC. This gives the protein CATRPGRDVYEQYF.